Only a few counts were recorded for the clone carrying this TCR beta chain. The antigen remains undetermined. The CDR3 consists of 13 residues. Germline V gene lookup returns CDR1 SGHRS and CDR2 YFSETQ. The V end lost 2 bases, the J end lost 8 bases, and 13 bases lay between the germline ends. The method was immunoSEQ multiplex PCR; TCRdb's version includes in-frame clones alone and lacks a portion of them. The table includes 120,000 to 150,000 clones, around 90% detected once. These data belong to a study of T cell responses to AZD1222 COVID-19 vaccine. Study results and limitations: Unmutated variant regions are reportedly the target of nearly half of TCRs that are spike-specific. Increases in Spike-specific TCR breadth and depth were seen after two AZD1222 doses. Females made up more of the donors, who were largely white British, and clonal diversity may have come out too low.

The V call is TRBV5-1, the J call TRBJ1-2; D is ambiguous. The specimen was peripheral blood, collected on day 0 of AZD1222 vaccination. The sequence came from an adult in good health. The CDR3 spells CASSFAGLEGYTF. For the CDR3, the DNA is TGCGCCAGCAGCTTTGCAGGCCTTGAGGGCTACACCTTC.